These 26 T cell receptor beta chains share one sample of origin, sequenced in a study of T cell repertoires in cytomegalovirus infection. These receptors' targets are unknown. TCRdb processed the reads anew with MiXCR; each CDR3 protein has one entry. The sample lists roughly 990,000 distinct CDR3 sequences, about 33% seen once, with under 15% in the top ten. Source: cultured CD8+ T cells from PBMCs, taken from culture after CMV antigen stimulation. Receptors were obtained from a human donor in good health (CMV status not recorded). Some clones in this sample may be carry-over from other donors' samples.

This clonotype occurred a few times. The V and J genes are TRBV6-2 or TRBV6-3 and TRBJ1-1; D ambiguous. Germline V CDR1 and CDR2: MNHEY, SVGEGT. This CDR3 region has 13 residues. The germline V and J ends were trimmed by 6 bases and 5 bases, with 13 bases remaining between them. CDR3 region: CASSQHPGTEAFF. The DNA for the CDR3 is TGTGCCAGCAGCCAACACCCGGGGACTGAAGCTTTCTTT.

About this clonotype: A read error may be the cause here, since a much bigger clone is one base away. This chain links TRBV7-2 with TRBJ2-1; D gene ambiguous. Germline CDR1 SGHTA, CDR2 FQGNSA. This CDR3 is 15 amino acids long. Trimming took 6 bases from V and 3 from J, leaving 15 bases between them. The CDR3 loop reads CASSFLRPSYNEQFF. Here the CDR3 DNA reads TGTGCCAGCAGTTTTTTGAGGCCGAGCTACAATGAGCAGTTCTTC.

This clonotype was seen more than once but under ten times. An end of the junction differs from the germline gene, which may be a read error. V is TRBV7-7 and J is TRBJ2-7; D unresolved. This CDR3 comprises 14 residues. Germline V gene sequence: CDR1 SSHAT, CDR2 FNYEAQ (reference sequence). DNA for the CDR3: TGTGCTAGCAGCTTCCCGGGCCTCTTTTACGAGCAGTACTTC. Residues: CASSFPGLFYEQYF. Full variable domain (missing parts from reference TRBV7-7 and TRBJ2-7): GAGVSQSPRYKVTKRGQDVTLRCDPISSHATLYWYQQALGQGPEFLTYFNYEAQPDKSGLPSDRFSAERPEGSISTLTIQRTEQRDSAMYRCASSFPGLFYEQYFGPGTRLTVT.

The rearrangement joins TRBV7-9 to TRBJ2-1, with TRBD2 matching over 15 bases. V gave up 5 bases and J gave up 0 bases; unmatched junction bases: 8. In germline, CDR1 is SEHNR, CDR2 FQNEAQ (reference sequence). This CDR3 region has 19 residues. The CDR3 region is CASSPGTSGGRSSYNEQFF. In nucleotides, the CDR3 is TGTGCCAGCAGCCCAGGGACTAGCGGGGGGCGAAGCTCCTACAATGAGCAGTTCTTC.

The CDR3: CASSLEHRRYEQYF. The CDR3 nucleotides are TGTGCCAGCAGCTTGGAACATCGCCGCTACGAGCAGTACTTC. V gene TRBV5-6 combines with J gene TRBJ2-7, with D uncertain. There are 14 residues in the CDR3. Germline-derived CDR1 and CDR2 are SGHDT and YYEEEE. Trimming stripped 0 bases from V and 3 bases from J, with 10 bases between.

This clonotype was picked up a small number of times. The chain recombines TRBV20-1 with TRBJ2-3; 9 bases fit TRBD2. This CDR3 has 15 residues. CDR1 and CDR2 (germline): DFQATT, SNEGSKA (reference sequence). V lost 6 bases to trimming and J lost 2 bases; unmatched junction nucleotides: 9. The CDR3: CSAPPRTSDTDTQYF. DNA for the CDR3: TGCAGTGCCCCCCCGAGGACTAGCGACACAGATACGCAGTATTTT.

This clonotype was counted many times. The chain has TRBV7-2 and TRBJ1-3; D is ambiguous. With 1 base removed from V and 2 bases from J, the gap between germline ends came to 6 bases. The CDR3 has 14 residues. Germline CDR1 SGHTA, CDR2 FQGNSA. The CDR3 nucleotides read TGTGCCAGCAGCTTAGAACTAGCTGGAAACACCATATATTTT. Translated, it gives CASSLELAGNTIYF.

This clonotype was counted between two and nine times. The chain joins TRBV11-1 to TRBJ2-7; D is perhaps TRBD2 (5 bases). V lost 3 bases, J lost 3 bases, and 9 bases lay in between. Germline V lookup: CDR1 SGHAT, CDR2 FQDESV (reference sequence). The CDR3 is 13 residues long. The CDR3 is CASSFFAGYEQYV. CDR3 nucleotide sequence: TGTGCCAGCAGCTTTTTTGCGGGCTACGAGCAGTACGTC.

In its sample, this clonotype was seen a few times. The chain joins TRBV7-8 to TRBJ2-5; D uncertain. Germline V CDR1 and CDR2: SGHVS, FQNEAQ. This CDR3 is built from 12 residues. V was clipped by 7 bases and J by 4 bases, with 10 bases between them. Here the CDR3 DNA reads TGTGCCAGCAACGGATGGGGAGAGACCCAGTACTTC. Translated: CASNGWGETQYF. Together with reference TRBV7-8 and TRBJ2-5, the CDR3 gives the full variable domain: GAGVSQSPRYKVAKRGQDVALRCDPISGHVSLFWYQQALGQGPEFLTYFQNEAQLDKSGLPSDRFFAERPEGSVSTLKIQRTQQEDSAVYLCASNGWGETQYFGPGTRLLVL.

V and J are TRBV10-2 and TRBJ1-1; 9 nucleotides agree with TRBD1. This CDR3 region has 16 residues. CDR1 is WSHSY and CDR2 is SAAADI in the germline V gene. Unmatched junction bases numbered 5, after V lost 3 bases and J lost 0 bases. The CDR3 DNA follows: TGCGCCAGCAGTGACCCGGGACAGGGAATGAACACTGAAGCTTTCTTT. This gives the protein CASSDPGQGMNTEAFF.

This rearrangement joins TRBV14 to TRBJ2-6, with D unclear. This CDR3 has 17 amino acids. Germline V CDR1 and CDR2: SGHDN, FVKESK. Trimming cost V 0 bases and J 0 bases, with 9 bases left between them. The DNA for the CDR3 is TGTGCCAGCAGCCAAGATCTTCCCTTCTCTGGGGCCAACGTCCTGACTTTC. This translates into CASSQDLPFSGANVLTF.

The rearrangement uses TRBV7-9 and TRBJ2-7; D is possibly TRBD2 (5 bases). The ends were cut back, 10 bases at V and 2 bases at J, with 18 bases in the middle. The CDR3 has 14 amino acids. Germline V gives CDR1 SEHNR, CDR2 FQNEAQ (reference sequence). This chain's CDR3 is CATYAGEGPYEQYV. In DNA form, the CDR3 reads TGTGCCACCTACGCGGGTGAAGGCCCCTACGAGCAGTACGTC.

The genes are TRBV27 and TRBJ1-2; 8 bases match TRBD1. CDR1 is MNHEY and CDR2 is SMNVEV in the germline V gene (reference sequence). This CDR3 is 15 amino acids long. The trim removed 6 bases at V and 8 bases at J, leaving 14 bases unmatched. In DNA form, the CDR3 reads TGTGCCAGCAGAGCGGGGACAGGCCATTTGACCGGCTACACCTTC. Protein sequence: CASRAGTGHLTGYTF.

This rearrangement joins TRBV5-6 to TRBJ1-1; possibly TRBD1 for D (5 bases). CDR1 is SGHDT and CDR2 is YYEEEE in the germline V gene. The ends were cut back, 2 bases at V and 8 bases at J, with 10 bases in the middle. The CDR3 loop spans 12 amino acids. CDR3 sequence reads: CASSLRGLEAFF. The CDR3 bases are TGTGCCAGCAGCTTAAGGGGATTGGAAGCTTTCTTT.

The V gene is TRBV10-3, the J gene TRBJ1-2; 7 bases agree with TRBD1. Germline assignment: CDR1 ENHRY and CDR2 SYGVKD. With 0 bases clipped from V and 5 bases from J, the junction kept 9 bases outside the gene matches. The CDR3 is 16 amino acids. CDR3 loop: CAISESRGQGSYGYTF. The CDR3 DNA reads as TGTGCCATCAGTGAGTCAAGGGGGCAGGGGTCATATGGCTACACCTTC.

This clonotype was picked up many times. V is TRBV7-9 and J is TRBJ1-1; D may be TRBD1 (5 bases). The CDR3 has 14 residues. Deletions cut 5 bases from V and 8 bases from J, with 18 bases between. Germline CDR1 is SEHNR and CDR2 is FQNEAQ (reference sequence). As DNA, the CDR3 is TGTGCCAGCAGCCCGTCCGGGGGTTTTCGGGAAGCTTTCTTT. The encoded protein is CASSPSGGFREAFF.

The chain has TRBV6-5 and TRBJ1-1; a weak D match, TRBD1 (5 bases). Germline-derived CDR1 and CDR2 are MNHEY and SVGAGI. V lost 5 bases and J lost 8, with 12 bases in between. CDR3 size: 12 residues. In DNA, the CDR3 is TGTGCCAGCAGTGCGGGACTCACAGAAGCTTTCTTT. Its translation is CASSAGLTEAFF.

The rearrangement links TRBV7-9 to TRBJ2-2; possibly TRBD2 for D (6 bases). V was shortened by 8 bases and J by 10 bases, with 14 bases between the two germline ends. There are 12 residues in the CDR3. Germline V gene sequence: CDR1 SEHNR, CDR2 FQNEAQ (reference sequence). In nucleotides, the CDR3 is TGTGCCAGCCCCCGGCGGGGCGTGGAGCTGTTTTTT. Its translation: CASPRRGVELFF.

The chain carries TRBV27 and TRBJ1-6; tentative D call: TRBD1 (5 bases). Germline lookup yields CDR1 MNHEY and CDR2 SMNVEV (reference sequence). Trimming left V 3 bases short and J 8 bases short, with 14 bases between. CDR3 length: 15 residues. CDR3 sequence (DNA): TGTGCCAGCAGTTTTCCCGGAAGGGGTTATTCACCCCTCCACTTT. Translation: CASSFPGRGYSPLHF.

This clonotype was seen repeatedly, ten times or more. This chain joins TRBV7-6 and TRBJ2-3; D is tentatively TRBD1 or TRBD2 (6 bases each). The germline V gene encodes CDR1 SGHVS and CDR2 FNYEAQ. V was trimmed by 0 bases and J by 2 bases, leaving 18 bases between them. This CDR3 has 18 residues. In DNA, the CDR3 is TGTGCCAGCAGCTTAGCGGGATCGGGGGCGCGAATCACAGATACGCAGTATTTT. This gives the protein CASSLAGSGARITDTQYF.

V is TRBV12-5 and J is TRBJ2-1; unclear D gene. The germline CDR1 and CDR2 sequences are LGHNT and FRNRAP. The V end was cut by 6 bases, the J end by 2 bases, with 11 bases between. The CDR3 runs 14 residues. The CDR3 bases are TGTGCTAGTGGGACCTTAGGGACCTACAATGAGCAGTTCTTC. It is translated as CASGTLGTYNEQFF.

The sample holds a few counts of this clonotype. This rearrangement joins TRBV5-1 to TRBJ2-1, with D uncertain. Trimming took 5 bases from V and 14 from J, leaving 17 bases between them. The germline gives CDR1 SGHRS, CDR2 YFSETQ. The CDR3 is made up of 12 amino acids. CDR3 loop: CASRSETQLKFF. CDR3 bases: TGCGCCAGCAGAAGTGAGACACAACTTAAGTTCTTC.

The chain recombines TRBV20-1 with TRBJ1-2, with TRBD1 identical over 8 bases. The V gene's germline CDR1 is DFQATT and CDR2 SNEGSKA (reference sequence). The CDR3 sequence is 14 residues long. The J segment lost 2 bases and the V segment lost 6 bases, leaving 8 bases of the junction unmatched. For the CDR3, the DNA is TGCAGTGCAACTGGACAGGGAGTAAACTATGGCTACACCTTC. Amino acids: CSATGQGVNYGYTF.

This rearrangement joins TRBV29-1 to TRBJ2-3, with 10 bases lining up with TRBD2. The germline V gene has CDR1 SQVTM and CDR2 ANQGSEA. Unmatched junction bases numbered 5, after V lost 3 bases and J lost 2 bases. The CDR3 is made up of 15 amino acids. The CDR3 DNA reads as TGCAGCGTTGAGCTAGCGGGGGAGATCACAGATACGCAGTATTTT. It translates to CSVELAGEITDTQYF.

This clonotype was seen a handful of times. The chain recombines TRBV19 with TRBJ1-1; 9 bases align to TRBD1. After removal of 7 bases from V and 4 bases from J, the junction contained 10 bases not matched to a gene. This CDR3 contains 15 residues. The germline CDR1 and CDR2 sequences are LNHDA and SQIVND (reference sequence). The CDR3 sequence: CASKGQGEGGTEAFF. For the CDR3, the DNA is TGTGCCAGTAAGGGACAGGGCGAAGGAGGCACTGAAGCTTTCTTT.

This clonotype was found a few times. The chain combines TRBV7-9 with TRBJ2-5, with 13 bases lining up with TRBD2. Trimming cost V 6 bases and J 2 bases; bases outside gene matches: 6. This CDR3 comprises 16 residues. Germline V lookup: CDR1 SEHNR, CDR2 FQNEAQ (reference sequence). This CDR3 is CASRTPGLAGQETQYF. CDR3 bases: TGTGCCAGCAGGACCCCGGGACTAGCGGGGCAAGAGACCCAGTACTTC.